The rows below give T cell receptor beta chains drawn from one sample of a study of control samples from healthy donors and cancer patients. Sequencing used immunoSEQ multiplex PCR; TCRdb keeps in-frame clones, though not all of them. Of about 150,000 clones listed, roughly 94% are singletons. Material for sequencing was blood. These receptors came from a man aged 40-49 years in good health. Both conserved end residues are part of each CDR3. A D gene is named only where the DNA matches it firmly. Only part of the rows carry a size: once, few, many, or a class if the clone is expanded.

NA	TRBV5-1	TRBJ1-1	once	CASSLATTANTEAFF	TGCGCCAGCAGCTTGGCGACGACAGCAAACACTGAAGCTTTCTTT
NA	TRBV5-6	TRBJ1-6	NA	CASSWGTDPMSLHF	TGTGCCAGCAGCTGGGGGACCGACCCTATGTCCCTCCACTTT
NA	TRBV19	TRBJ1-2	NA	CASSIHWSGDGYTF	TGTGCCAGTAGTATCCATTGGAGTGGCGATGGCTACACCTTC
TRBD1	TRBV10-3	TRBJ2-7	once	CAIQPGQGNYEQYF	TGTGCCATACAGCCGGGACAGGGGAACTACGAGCAGTACTTC
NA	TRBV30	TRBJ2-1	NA	CAWTPGRASYNEQFF	TGTGCCTGGACCCCGGGCAGGGCCTCCTACAATGAGCAGTTCTTC
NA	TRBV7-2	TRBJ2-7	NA	CASRPRATYEQYF	TGTGCCAGCAGACCGAGGGCCACCTACGAGCAGTACTTC
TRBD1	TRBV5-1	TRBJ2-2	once	CASSLKTGVDVDTGELFF	TGCGCCAGCAGCTTAAAGACAGGGGTAGATGTAGACACCGGGGAGCTGTTTTTT
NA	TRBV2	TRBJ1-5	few	CASSVSWGKQPQHF	TGTGCCAGCAGTGTGAGCTGGGGAAAGCAGCCCCAGCATTTT
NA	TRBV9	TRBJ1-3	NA	CASSVTVSGNTIYF	TGTGCCAGCAGCGTGACAGTCTCTGGAAACACCATATATTTT
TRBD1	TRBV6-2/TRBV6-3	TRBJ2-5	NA	CASSYNRGPETQYF	TGTGCCAGCAGTTATAACAGGGGGCCAGAGACCCAGTACTTC
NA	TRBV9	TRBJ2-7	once	CASSVVGGTMAEQYF	TGTGCCAGCAGCGTAGTAGGGGGTACAATGGCCGAGCAGTACTTC
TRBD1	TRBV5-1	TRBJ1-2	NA	CASSPGQGFGYTF	TGCGCCAGCAGCCCCGGACAGGGTTTTGGCTACACCTTC
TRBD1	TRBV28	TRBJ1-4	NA	CASSLPRLQGANEKLFF	TGTGCCAGCAGTTTGCCTCGTCTACAGGGGGCTAATGAAAAACTGTTTTTT
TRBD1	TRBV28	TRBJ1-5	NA	CASSSRKQGSNQPQHF	TGTGCCAGCAGTTCGCGGAAACAGGGGAGCAATCAGCCCCAGCATTTT
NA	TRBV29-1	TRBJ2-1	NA	CSVGQARSYNEQFF	TGCAGCGTTGGACAGGCACGCTCCTACAATGAGCAGTTCTTC
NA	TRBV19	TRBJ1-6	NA	CASSTSTGSRISPLHF	TGTGCCAGTAGTACTTCTACAGGATCCCGTATTTCACCCCTCCACTTT
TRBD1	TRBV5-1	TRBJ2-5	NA	CASSSKTGPQETQYF	TGCGCCAGCAGCTCCAAGACAGGGCCCCAAGAGACCCAGTACTTC
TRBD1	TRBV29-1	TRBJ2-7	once	CSVEVLQGAAEQYF	TGCAGCGTTGAAGTCCTACAGGGGGCCGCTGAGCAGTACTTC